A single sample is the source of the 25 T cell receptor beta chains below, sequenced in a study of follicular helper T cells after annual influenza vaccination. Time point defined: 2015-2016 season, 7 days after influenza vaccination. The repertoire was sequenced with immunoSEQ multiplex PCR; TCRdb's copy has only in-frame clones and lacks some. The sample comprises 7,000 or so clones, roughly 76% of which are singletons, and around 0.54% rests with the top ten. The source material was CXCR5- memory CD4+ T cells sorted from blood, sampled 7 days after influenza vaccination. The receptors derive from an adult who received the influenza vaccine.

V and J are TRBV19 and TRBJ1-2; D is possibly TRBD1 (6 bases). CDR1 LNHDA and CDR2 SQIVND come from the germline V gene (reference sequence). CDR3 size: 14 residues. V was cut by 4 bases and J by 7 bases, with 16 bases left in between. CDR3 DNA sequence: TGTGCCAGTAGTACCCCTGGAGGGGGTAGTGGCTACACCTTC. This translates into CASSTPGGGSGYTF.

This chain connects TRBV5-1 to TRBJ2-5, with D perhaps matching TRBD2 (5 bases). The CDR3 has 13 residues. Per germline, CDR1 SGHRS and CDR2 YFSETQ. V was shortened by 7 bases and J by 9 bases, with 19 bases between the two germline ends. CDR3: CASLRGPSEAQYF. The CDR3 DNA follows: TGCGCCAGCCTCCGAGGGCCCTCCGAGGCCCAGTACTTC.

The CDR3, as DNA: TGCGCCAGCAGCTTGGCCCTAGCGGTTACCTACGAGCAGTACTTC. Translated, it gives CASSLALAVTYEQYF. The chain couples TRBV5-1 to TRBJ2-7; the match to TRBD2 covers 7 bases. V was clipped by 0 bases and J by 2 bases; unmatched bases: 5. Germline V lookup: CDR1 SGHRS, CDR2 YFSETQ. The CDR3 covers 15 residues.

This sequence joins TRBV5-1 and TRBJ1-3; D is possibly TRBD1 (6 bases). This CDR3 has 17 residues. Germline-derived CDR1 and CDR2 are SGHRS and YFSETQ. The V end was cut by 4 bases, the J end by 4 bases, with 21 bases between. The CDR3 is CASSPGVGGLYGNTIYF. The CDR3 nucleotides read TGCGCCAGCAGCCCAGGAGTTGGGGGGCTCTACGGAAACACCATATATTTT.

The rearrangement uses TRBV5-1 and TRBJ2-7, with D perhaps given as TRBD1 or TRBD2 (5 bases each). From germline, CDR1 is SGHRS and CDR2 YFSETQ. With 1 base removed from V and 2 bases from J, the gap between germline ends came to 10 bases. The CDR3 consists of 14 residues. CDR3 coding DNA: TGCGCCAGCAGCTTGTATGGGGGAACCTACGAGCAGTACTTC. It translates to CASSLYGGTYEQYF.

The rearrangement links TRBV27 to TRBJ2-5; D is possibly TRBD1 (5 bases). The V and J ends lost 5 bases and 7 bases respectively, with 23 bases between them. CDR3 length equals 16 residues. Germline assignment: CDR1 MNHEY and CDR2 SMNVEV (reference sequence). CDR3 amino acids: CASSLLDGAGLVTQYF. DNA of the CDR3: TGTGCCAGCAGTCTATTGGATGGGGCAGGGCTGGTGACCCAGTACTTC.

This chain joins TRBV23-1 and TRBJ1-5, with D perhaps TRBD1 (5 bases). TRBV23-1 is filed as an ORF, its function uncertain. V lost 2 bases and J lost 0, with 17 bases in between. The CDR3 sequence is 18 residues long. DNA for the CDR3: TGCGCCAGCAGTCAAATCTCAGGGACGGAGATTAGCAATCAGCCCCAGCATTTT. Protein sequence: CASSQISGTEISNQPQHF.

CDR3 protein: CASKTPTGNTIYF. The CDR3, as DNA: TGTGCCAGCAAGACACCCACTGGAAACACCATATATTTT. This sequence joins TRBV6-6 and TRBJ1-3; D unclear. The ends were cut back, 7 bases at V and 2 bases at J, with 9 bases in the middle. The CDR3 extends over 13 amino acids. CDR1 is MNHNY and CDR2 is SVGAGI in the germline V gene (reference sequence).

The J gene is TRBJ1-2, the V gene TRBV7-8; a possible D gene is TRBD1 (5 bases). The germline gives CDR1 SGHVS, CDR2 FQNEAQ. The CDR3 loop spans 13 amino acids. V shed 3 bases and J shed 8 bases, with 13 bases lying between them. CDR3 loop: CASSFYGARGYTF. CDR3 sequence (DNA): TGTGCCAGCAGCTTTTATGGGGCGAGGGGCTACACCTTC.

The V gene is TRBV30, the J gene TRBJ2-4, with D possibly TRBD1 on 5 matching bases. CDR3 length: 13 amino acids. Per the germline V gene, CDR1 is GTSNPN and CDR2 is SVGIG (reference sequence). This CDR3 is CASTGVAKNIQYF. DNA for the CDR3: TGTGCGAGTACAGGCGTAGCCAAAAACATTCAGTACTTC.

The chain carries TRBV7-9 and TRBJ2-5; D call uncertain. The V end was cut by 5 bases, the J end by 1 base, with 11 bases between. This CDR3 has 14 amino acids. Germline V lookup: CDR1 SEHNR, CDR2 FQNEAQ (reference sequence). The CDR3, as DNA: TGTGCCAGCAGCCCTGGAGCACTCCAAGAGACCCAGTACTTC. Protein product: CASSPGALQETQYF.

V is TRBV4-3 and J is TRBJ2-4; 9 nucleotides align to TRBD1. The CDR3 consists of 15 residues. Germline loops: CDR1 LGHNA, CDR2 YSLEER. J gave up 7 bases and V 1 base, and 5 bases lay outside the gene matches. The CDR3 DNA reads TGCGCCAGCAGCCAAGGGGACAGGGTCGGGAACATTCAGTACTTC. It specifies CASSQGDRVGNIQYF.

The J gene is TRBJ1-2, the V gene TRBV27, with D maybe TRBD1 (6 bases). Germline V gives CDR1 MNHEY, CDR2 SMNVEV (reference sequence). CDR3 length equals 17 residues. V was cut by 3 bases and J by 7 bases, with 24 bases left in between. CDR3 protein: CASSFLAGDTRRVGYTF. The DNA for the CDR3 is TGTGCCAGCAGTTTTCTCGCAGGGGACACGAGGCGGGTTGGCTACACCTTC.

The CDR3 nucleotides are TGTGCCAGCAGCTTAAGATCCCTAGACAGGGGATATGGCTACACCTTC. Protein: CASSLRSLDRGYGYTF. The rearrangement uses TRBV7-2 and TRBJ1-2; 8 bases are shared with TRBD1. CDR1 and CDR2 (germline): SGHTA, FQGNSA. V shed 2 bases, J shed 5 bases, and the junction held 10 bases outside the gene matches. CDR3 length equals 16 residues. The whole variable domain, filled in from reference TRBV7-2 and TRBJ1-2, reads GAGVSQSPSNKVTEKGKDVELRCDPISGHTALYWYRQSLGQGLEFLIYFQGNSAPDKSGLPSDRFSAERTGGSVSTLTIQRTQQEDSAVYLCASSLRSLDRGYGYTFGSGTRLTVV.

This chain joins TRBV6-5 and TRBJ2-2, with a tentative D call TRBD2 (5 bases). This CDR3 comprises 14 residues. The germline V and J ends were trimmed by 7 bases and 5 bases, with 14 bases remaining between them. Per the germline V gene, CDR1 is MNHEY and CDR2 is SVGAGI. CDR3 in amino acids: CASTPVLATGELFF. The DNA for the CDR3 is TGTGCCAGCACCCCTGTATTAGCGACCGGGGAGCTGTTTTTT.

The rearrangement joins TRBV6-5 to TRBJ2-7, with D possibly matching TRBD2 (6 bases). CDR3 length equals 15 residues. V lost 0 bases to trimming and J lost 3 bases, with 12 bases between them. The germline V gene has CDR1 MNHEY and CDR2 SVGAGI. In DNA form, the CDR3 reads TGTGCCAGCAGTTACTCGACTAGATTCGGCTACGAGCAGTACTTC. Translation gives CASSYSTRFGYEQYF.

The V and J genes are TRBV6-1 and TRBJ2-3; no reliable D call. CDR3 length: 12 amino acids. CDR1 and CDR2 from the germline V gene are MNHNS and SASEGT. V lost 6 bases and J lost 3, with 7 bases in between. The CDR3 reads CASSPTTDTQYF. CDR3 DNA: TGTGCCAGCAGCCCGACGACAGATACGCAGTATTTT.

This chain joins TRBV6-5 and TRBJ1-1; maybe TRBD1 (6 bases). Trimming took off 3 bases at V and 4 bases at J, with 18 bases between the two ends. The V gene's germline CDR1 is MNHEY and CDR2 SVGAGI. This CDR3 has 16 residues. CDR3 in amino acids: CASSYLSGDIGTEAFF. The CDR3 DNA is TGTGCCAGCAGTTATTTATCAGGGGACATCGGCACTGAAGCTTTCTTT.

The chain combines TRBV18 with TRBJ2-5, with a possible D match to TRBD2 (6 bases). The CDR3 is made up of 13 amino acids. Trimming left V 3 bases short and J 4 bases short, with 9 bases between. Germline-derived CDR1 and CDR2 are KGHSH and LQKENI. This CDR3 reads CASSPRDGETQYF. CDR3 DNA sequence: TGTGCCAGCTCACCGCGGGATGGAGAGACCCAGTACTTC.

V and J are TRBV25-1 and TRBJ2-5; tentative D call: TRBD2 (5 bases). Trimming took 3 bases from V and 5 from J, leaving 16 bases between them. In germline, CDR1 is MGHDK, CDR2 SYGVNS. The length of the CDR3 is 15 residues. The CDR3 nucleotides read TGTGCCAGCAGTGATGAGGGAGTCTGGTTCGAGACCCAGTACTTC. It is translated as CASSDEGVWFETQYF. The entire variable domain, with the rest obtained from reference TRBV25-1 and TRBJ2-5, is as follows: EADIYQTPRYLVIGTGKKITLECSQTMGHDKMYWYQQDPGMELHLIHYSYGVNSTEKGDLSSESTVSRIRTEHFPLTLESARPSHTSQYLCASSDEGVWFETQYFGPGTRLLVL.

This clone has just a few counts. The chain recombines TRBV4-3 with TRBJ1-2; 9 bases are a match to TRBD1. This CDR3 has 16 amino acids. CDR1 is LGHNA and CDR2 is YSLEER in the germline V gene. J was trimmed by 2 bases and V by 1 base; bases with no gene match: 5. The CDR3 protein is CASSQVPGQGNYGYTF. The CDR3, as DNA: TGCGCCAGCAGCCAAGTCCCGGGACAGGGAAACTATGGCTACACCTTC.

The rearrangement links TRBV7-2 to TRBJ2-4, with D uncertain. Germline-derived CDR1 and CDR2 are SGHTA and FQGNSA. The CDR3 runs to 15 residues. The V and J ends lost 5 bases and 2 bases respectively, with 13 bases between them. The CDR3 sequence: CASSLQQLPKNIQYF. The CDR3 DNA reads TGTGCCAGCAGCCTGCAACAGTTGCCCAAAAACATTCAGTACTTC.

This clone has a handful of counts. The V and J genes are TRBV5-1 and TRBJ1-2; TRBD1 agrees at 7 bases. The CDR3 is 13 amino acids. Germline values: CDR1 SGHRS, CDR2 YFSETQ. The V and J ends lost 7 bases and 7 bases, in that order; junction bases with no gene match: 10. DNA of the CDR3: TGCGCCAGCCGAGAGACAGGGAAGGGTGGCTACACCTTC. It yields the protein CASRETGKGGYTF.

This chain joins TRBV6-1 and TRBJ2-3, with 7 nucleotides matching TRBD1. CDR3 length: 14 amino acids. In germline, CDR1 is MNHNS, CDR2 SASEGT. Trimming took 4 bases from V and 1 from J; bases not matched to a gene: 2. The chain's CDR3 is CASSVQGRTDTQYF. DNA of the CDR3: TGTGCCAGCAGTGTACAGGGGCGCACAGATACGCAGTATTTT.

J is TRBJ1-2 and V is TRBV7-8; no clear D gene. This CDR3 contains 15 residues. V gave up 4 bases and J gave up 3 bases, with 15 bases separating them. Germline CDR1 and CDR2: SGHVS and FQNEAQ. The chain's CDR3 is CASSSFSPRDYGYTF. The CDR3 nucleotides are TGTGCCAGCAGCTCCTTTTCACCTCGGGACTATGGCTACACCTTC.